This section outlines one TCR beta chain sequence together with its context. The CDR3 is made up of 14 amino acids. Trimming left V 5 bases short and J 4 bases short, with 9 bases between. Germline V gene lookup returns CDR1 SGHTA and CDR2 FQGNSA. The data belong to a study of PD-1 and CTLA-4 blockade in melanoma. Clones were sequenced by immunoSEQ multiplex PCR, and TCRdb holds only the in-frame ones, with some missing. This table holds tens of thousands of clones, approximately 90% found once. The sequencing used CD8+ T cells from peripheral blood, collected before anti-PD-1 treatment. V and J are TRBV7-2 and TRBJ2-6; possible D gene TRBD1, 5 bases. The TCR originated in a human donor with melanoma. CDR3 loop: CASSPPGGANVLTF. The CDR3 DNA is TGTGCCAGCAGCCCCCCAGGGGGGGCCAACGTCCTGACTTTC.